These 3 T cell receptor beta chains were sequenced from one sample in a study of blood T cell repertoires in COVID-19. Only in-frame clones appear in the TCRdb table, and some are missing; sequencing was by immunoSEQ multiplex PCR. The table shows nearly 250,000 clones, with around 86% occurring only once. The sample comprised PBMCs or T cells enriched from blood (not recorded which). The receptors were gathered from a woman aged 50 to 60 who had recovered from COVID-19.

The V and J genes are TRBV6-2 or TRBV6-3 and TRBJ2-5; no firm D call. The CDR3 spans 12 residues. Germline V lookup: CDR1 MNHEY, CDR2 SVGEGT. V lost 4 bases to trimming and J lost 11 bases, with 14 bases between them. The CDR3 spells CASSFSVLSQYF. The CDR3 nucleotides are TGTGCCAGCAGTTTCAGCGTTTTAAGTCAGTACTTC.

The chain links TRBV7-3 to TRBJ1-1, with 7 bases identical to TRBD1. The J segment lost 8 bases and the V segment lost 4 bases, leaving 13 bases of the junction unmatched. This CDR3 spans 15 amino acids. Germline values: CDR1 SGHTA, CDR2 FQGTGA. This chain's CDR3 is CASSSGPADRKEAFF. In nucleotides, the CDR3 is TGTGCCAGCAGCTCCGGGCCGGCGGACAGGAAAGAAGCTTTCTTT.

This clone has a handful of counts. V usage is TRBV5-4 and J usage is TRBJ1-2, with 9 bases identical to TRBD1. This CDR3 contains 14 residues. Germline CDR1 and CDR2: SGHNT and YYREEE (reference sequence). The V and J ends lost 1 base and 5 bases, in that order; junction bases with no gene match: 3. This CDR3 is CASSLWGTGYGYTF. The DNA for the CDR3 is TGTGCCAGCAGCTTGTGGGGGACAGGGTATGGCTACACCTTC. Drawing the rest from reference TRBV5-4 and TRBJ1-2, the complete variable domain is ETGVTQSPTHLIKTRGQQVTLRCSSQSGHNTVSWYQQALGQGPQFIFQYYREEENGRGNFPPRFSGLQFPNYSSELNVNALELDDSALYLCASSLWGTGYGYTFGSGTRLTVV.